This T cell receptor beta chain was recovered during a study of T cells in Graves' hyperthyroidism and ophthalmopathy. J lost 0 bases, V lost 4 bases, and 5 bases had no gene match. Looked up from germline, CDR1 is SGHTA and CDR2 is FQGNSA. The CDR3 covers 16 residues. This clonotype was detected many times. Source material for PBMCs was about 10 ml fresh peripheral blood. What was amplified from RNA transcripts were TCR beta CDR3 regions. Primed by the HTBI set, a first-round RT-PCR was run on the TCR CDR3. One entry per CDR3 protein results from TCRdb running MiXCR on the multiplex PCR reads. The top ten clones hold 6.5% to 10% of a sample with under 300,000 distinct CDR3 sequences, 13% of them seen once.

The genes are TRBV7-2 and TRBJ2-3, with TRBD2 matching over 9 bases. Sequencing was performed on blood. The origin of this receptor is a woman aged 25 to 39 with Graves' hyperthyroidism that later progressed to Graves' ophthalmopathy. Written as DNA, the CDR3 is TGTGCCAGCAGCTCTCGACTAGCGGCTAGCACAGATACGCAGTATTTT. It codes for CASSSRLAASTDTQYF.